The clone carrying this T cell receptor (beta chain) was recorded at least ten times. TCRdb re-analysed the reads in MiXCR, keeping a single row per CDR3 protein. This sample has around 50,000 distinct CDR3 sequences, with about 7.3% found just once. The CDR3 consists of 16 residues. V shed 2 bases, J shed 6 bases, and the junction held 7 bases outside the gene matches. This sample is drawn from a study of patients with pleural tuberculosis. The rearrangement links TRBV12-3 or TRBV12-4 to TRBJ2-2; TRBD1 matches 9 bases. The receptor's source is a human donor with pleural tuberculosis. The CDR3: CASSLPQGANAGELFF. The DNA of the CDR3 is TGTGCCAGCAGTTTACCACAGGGGGCCAACGCCGGGGAGCTGTTTTTT.